These T cell receptor beta chains were read from a single sample in a study of CD8 T cells in Susac syndrome. MiXCR, applied by TCRdb to the immunoSEQ multiplex PCR reads, yields one record per CDR3 protein. The sample holds 2,000 to 2,500 distinct CDR3 sequences, roughly 65% seen once. Sequencing used CD8+ TEMRA cells from PBMCs. The source of these receptors is a human donor with Susac syndrome. Both conserved end residues are part of each CDR3. The order of the fields is V gene, J gene, CDR3 protein.

v_call: TRBV4-1
j_call: TRBJ1-4
cdr3_aa: CASSDGTGSNEKLFF

v_call: TRBV12-3/TRBV12-4
j_call: TRBJ2-7
cdr3_aa: CASKDGAASYEQYF

v_call: TRBV20-1
j_call: TRBJ1-1
cdr3_aa: CSARDFVATNTEAFF

v_call: TRBV6-1
j_call: TRBJ2-4
cdr3_aa: CASRFTAGGNIQYF

v_call: TRBV7-6
j_call: TRBJ2-1
cdr3_aa: CASSFRDRAVSNEQFF

v_call: TRBV12-3/TRBV12-4
j_call: TRBJ2-7
cdr3_aa: CASSPAQGIPGEQYF

v_call: TRBV19
j_call: TRBJ1-1
cdr3_aa: CASTEGGGGPEAFF

v_call: TRBV10-3
j_call: TRBJ1-1
cdr3_aa: CAIRPLGAAWNTEAFF

v_call: TRBV6-5
j_call: TRBJ2-7
cdr3_aa: CASSYWTSGGNSYEQYF

v_call: TRBV10-3
j_call: TRBJ1-5
cdr3_aa: CAIRPLENQPQHF

v_call: TRBV3-1
j_call: TRBJ2-6
cdr3_aa: CASGKGGTGANVLTF

v_call: TRBV25-1
j_call: TRBJ1-2
cdr3_aa: CASSDNRGYGYTF

v_call: TRBV29-1
j_call: TRBJ1-2
cdr3_aa: CSGGQAPNYGYTF

v_call: TRBV5-1
j_call: TRBJ1-2
cdr3_aa: CASSRDREGYGYTF

v_call: TRBV7-6
j_call: TRBJ1-1
cdr3_aa: CASSGSYRRKNTEAFF

v_call: TRBV5-1
j_call: TRBJ2-7
cdr3_aa: CASSGRDRPYEQYF

v_call: TRBV7-3
j_call: TRBJ2-3
cdr3_aa: CASSLSETGGPADTQYF

v_call: TRBV6-1
j_call: TRBJ2-7
cdr3_aa: CASRRKDYEQYF

v_call: TRBV27
j_call: TRBJ1-2
cdr3_aa: CASSSTSGTVSVHGYTF

v_call: TRBV12-3/TRBV12-4
j_call: TRBJ1-2
cdr3_aa: CASSPDRAPNYGYTF

v_call: TRBV4-3
j_call: TRBJ1-1
cdr3_aa: CASSHLTPNTEAFF

v_call: TRBV27
j_call: TRBJ1-2
cdr3_aa: CASSLSTSSGHYGYTF

v_call: TRBV3-1
j_call: TRBJ2-5
cdr3_aa: CASRPIVSGETQYF

v_call: TRBV2
j_call: TRBJ2-7
cdr3_aa: CASSDISGPPARYEQYF

v_call: TRBV18
j_call: TRBJ2-5
cdr3_aa: CASSPPLSRETQYF

v_call: TRBV6-5
j_call: TRBJ2-6
cdr3_aa: CASSCCRDRVFSGANVLTF

v_call: TRBV19
j_call: TRBJ2-1
cdr3_aa: CASSLGGVQQFF

v_call: TRBV6-1
j_call: TRBJ2-4
cdr3_aa: CATNAGTGLAKNIQYF

v_call: TRBV3-1
j_call: TRBJ2-3
cdr3_aa: CASSQDYKRGPTDTQYF

v_call: TRBV12-3/TRBV12-4
j_call: TRBJ2-7
cdr3_aa: CASSLGQGYEQYF

v_call: TRBV29-1
j_call: TRBJ2-5
cdr3_aa: CGCGRLQETQYF

v_call: TRBV5-6
j_call: TRBJ2-2
cdr3_aa: CASSRPGGPNTGELFF

v_call: TRBV21-1
j_call: TRBJ1-2
cdr3_aa: CASSYPTGTPRLRKYGYTF

v_call: TRBV7-7
j_call: TRBJ2-1
cdr3_aa: CASSLEGYRDEQFF

v_call: TRBV2
j_call: TRBJ2-3
cdr3_aa: CASSESGGATDTQYF

v_call: TRBV28
j_call: TRBJ1-4
cdr3_aa: CASTLGQASRKLFF

v_call: TRBV5-6
j_call: TRBJ2-2
cdr3_aa: CASSPGLNTGELFF

v_call: TRBV7-6
j_call: TRBJ2-2
cdr3_aa: CASSLLAGDRETLYTGELFF

v_call: TRBV5-1
j_call: TRBJ2-1
cdr3_aa: CASSLASRGNYNEQFF

v_call: TRBV20-1
j_call: TRBJ2-5
cdr3_aa: CSARWAGLAFQETQYF

v_call: TRBV29-1
j_call: TRBJ2-3
cdr3_aa: CSAPGQGGTDTQYF

v_call: TRBV12-3/TRBV12-4
j_call: TRBJ2-3
cdr3_aa: CASSLLFAVGTSTDTQYF

v_call: TRBV7-2
j_call: TRBJ2-2
cdr3_aa: CASSLALQGGLFF

v_call: TRBV10-3
j_call: TRBJ1-2
cdr3_aa: CAIRRPPDGYTF

v_call: TRBV6-6
j_call: TRBJ1-6
cdr3_aa: CASSFSWGSDSPLHF

v_call: TRBV30
j_call: TRBJ2-1
cdr3_aa: CAWSRLADSYNEQFF

v_call: TRBV11-2
j_call: TRBJ2-5
cdr3_aa: CASSLVRGVQETQYF

v_call: TRBV18
j_call: TRBJ1-1
cdr3_aa: CASSPSDRGPQNTEAFF

v_call: TRBV4-2
j_call: TRBJ2-1
cdr3_aa: CASSPWELLTYSSPQLQFF

v_call: TRBV6-5
j_call: TRBJ2-2
cdr3_aa: CASSYWRGAGELFF

v_call: TRBV12-3/TRBV12-4
j_call: TRBJ1-1
cdr3_aa: CASRHRLNTEAFF

v_call: TRBV3-1
j_call: TRBJ1-4
cdr3_aa: CASSQELAGRNEKLFF

v_call: TRBV7-2
j_call: TRBJ2-3
cdr3_aa: CASSLVRADLTDTQYF

v_call: TRBV30
j_call: TRBJ1-2
cdr3_aa: CAWTPFLAGVDGYTF

v_call: TRBV7-9
j_call: TRBJ2-2
cdr3_aa: CASSLAGTSVSGELFF

v_call: TRBV27
j_call: TRBJ2-1
cdr3_aa: CASSSTSGTVYNEQFF